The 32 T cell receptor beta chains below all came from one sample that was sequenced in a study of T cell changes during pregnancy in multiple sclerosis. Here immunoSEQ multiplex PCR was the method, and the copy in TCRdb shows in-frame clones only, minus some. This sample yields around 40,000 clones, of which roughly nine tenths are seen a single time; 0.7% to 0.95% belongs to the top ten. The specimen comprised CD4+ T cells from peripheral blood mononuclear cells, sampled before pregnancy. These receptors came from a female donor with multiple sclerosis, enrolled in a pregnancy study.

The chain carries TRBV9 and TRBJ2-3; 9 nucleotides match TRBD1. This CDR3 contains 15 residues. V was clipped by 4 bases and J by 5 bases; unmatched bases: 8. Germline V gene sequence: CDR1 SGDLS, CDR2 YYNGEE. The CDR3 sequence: CASSRRTGEGDTQYF. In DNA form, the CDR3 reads TGTGCCAGCAGCAGAAGGACAGGGGAAGGAGATACGCAGTATTTT.

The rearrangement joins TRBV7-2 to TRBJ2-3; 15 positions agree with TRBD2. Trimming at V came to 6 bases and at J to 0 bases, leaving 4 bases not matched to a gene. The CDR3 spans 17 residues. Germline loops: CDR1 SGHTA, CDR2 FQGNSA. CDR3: CASREGLAGGSTDTQYF. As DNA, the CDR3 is TGTGCCAGCAGGGAGGGACTAGCGGGGGGAAGCACAGATACGCAGTATTTT.

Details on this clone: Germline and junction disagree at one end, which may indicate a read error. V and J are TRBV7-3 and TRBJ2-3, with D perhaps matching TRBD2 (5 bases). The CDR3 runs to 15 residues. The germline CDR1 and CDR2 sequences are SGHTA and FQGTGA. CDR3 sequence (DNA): TGTGCCAGCAGCTTAGGCGGGCTACGCACGGATACGCAGTATTTT. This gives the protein CASSLGGLRTDTQYF.

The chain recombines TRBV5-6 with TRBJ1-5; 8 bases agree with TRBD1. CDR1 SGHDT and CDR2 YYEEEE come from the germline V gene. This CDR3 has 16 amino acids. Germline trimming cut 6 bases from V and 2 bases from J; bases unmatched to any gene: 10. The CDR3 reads CASMARGRKGNQPQHF. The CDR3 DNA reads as TGTGCCAGCATGGCCAGGGGGCGAAAAGGCAATCAGCCCCAGCATTTT.

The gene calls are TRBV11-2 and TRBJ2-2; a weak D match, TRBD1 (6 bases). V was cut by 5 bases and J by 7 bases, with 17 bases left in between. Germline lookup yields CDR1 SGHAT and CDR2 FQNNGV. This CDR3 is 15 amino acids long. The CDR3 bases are TGTGCCAGCAGCCGACGGACAGATCCATTCGGGGAGCTGTTTTTT. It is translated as CASSRRTDPFGELFF.

CDR3 sequence: CASSDSPRDRAPSEKLFF. The CDR3 DNA reads as TGTGCCAGCAGTGATTCCCCCCGGGACAGGGCCCCTAGTGAAAAACTGTTTTTT. This rearrangement joins TRBV25-1 to TRBJ1-4, with 9 bases matching TRBD1. Germline V gene lookup returns CDR1 MGHDK and CDR2 SYGVNS. This CDR3 spans 18 amino acids. The V segment lost 3 bases and the J segment 7 bases; nucleotides outside the gene matches: 15.

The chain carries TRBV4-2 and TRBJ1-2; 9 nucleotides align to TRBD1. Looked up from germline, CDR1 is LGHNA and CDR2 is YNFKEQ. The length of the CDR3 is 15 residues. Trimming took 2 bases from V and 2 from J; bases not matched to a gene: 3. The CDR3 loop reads CASSQPGQGNYGYTF. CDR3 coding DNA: TGTGCCAGCAGCCAACCCGGACAGGGGAACTATGGCTACACCTTC.

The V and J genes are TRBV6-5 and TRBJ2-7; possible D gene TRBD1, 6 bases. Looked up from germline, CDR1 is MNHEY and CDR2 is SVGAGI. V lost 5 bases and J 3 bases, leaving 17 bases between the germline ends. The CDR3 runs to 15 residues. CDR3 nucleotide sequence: TGTGCCAGCAGTCACACTCTCGGGACACTCTACGAGCAGTACTTC. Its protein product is CASSHTLGTLYEQYF.

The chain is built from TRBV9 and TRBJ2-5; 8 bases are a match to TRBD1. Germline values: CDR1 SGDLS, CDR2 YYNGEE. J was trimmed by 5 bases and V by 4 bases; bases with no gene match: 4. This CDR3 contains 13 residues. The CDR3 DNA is TGTGCCAGCAGCCGAGGACAGGGCGAGACCCAGTACTTC. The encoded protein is CASSRGQGETQYF.

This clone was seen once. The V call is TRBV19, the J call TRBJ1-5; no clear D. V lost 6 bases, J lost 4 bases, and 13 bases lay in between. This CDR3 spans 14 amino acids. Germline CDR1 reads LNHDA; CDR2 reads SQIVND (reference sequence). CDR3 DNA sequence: TGTGCCAGTAGAAAGTCCGGGTGGAATCAGCCCCAGCATTTT. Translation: CASRKSGWNQPQHF.

In nucleotides, the CDR3 is TGCAGTGCTAGAGACGGGTTTGAAGCTTTCTTT. Protein: CSARDGFEAFF. The V and J genes are TRBV20-1 and TRBJ1-1, with unresolved D. The germline CDR1 and CDR2 sequences are DFQATT and SNEGSKA (reference sequence). The CDR3 is 11 residues long. Trimming pared 0 bases from V and 7 bases from J, leaving 6 bases between.

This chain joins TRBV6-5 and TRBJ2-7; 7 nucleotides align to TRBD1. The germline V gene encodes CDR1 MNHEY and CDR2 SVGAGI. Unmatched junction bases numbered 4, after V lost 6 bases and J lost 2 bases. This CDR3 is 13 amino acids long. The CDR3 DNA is TGTGCCAGCAGCACCGGGACAGCCTACGAGCAGTACTTC. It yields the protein CASSTGTAYEQYF.

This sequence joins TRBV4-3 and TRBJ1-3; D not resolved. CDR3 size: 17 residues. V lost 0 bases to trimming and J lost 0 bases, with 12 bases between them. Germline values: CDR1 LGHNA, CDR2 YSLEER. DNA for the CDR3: TGCGCCAGCAGCCAAGAGATAGCGCATCCCTCTGGAAACACCATATATTTT. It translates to CASSQEIAHPSGNTIYF.

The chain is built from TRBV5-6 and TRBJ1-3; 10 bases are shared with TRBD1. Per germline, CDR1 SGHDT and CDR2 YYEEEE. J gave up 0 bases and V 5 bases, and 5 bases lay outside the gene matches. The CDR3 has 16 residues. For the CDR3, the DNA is TGTGCCAGCAGTTCGGACAGGGGGAGCTCTGGAAACACCATATATTTT. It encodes CASSSDRGSSGNTIYF. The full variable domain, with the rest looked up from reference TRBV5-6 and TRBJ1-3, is DAGVTQSPTHLIKTRGQQVTLRCSPKSGHDTVSWYQQALGQGPQFIFQYYEEEERQRGNFPDRFSGHQFPNYSSELNVNALLLGDSALYLCASSSDRGSSGNTIYFGEGSWLTVV.

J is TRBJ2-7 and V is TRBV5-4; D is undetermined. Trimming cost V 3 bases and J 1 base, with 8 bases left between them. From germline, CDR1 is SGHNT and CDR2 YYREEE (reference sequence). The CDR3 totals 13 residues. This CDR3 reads CASSSPGSYEQYF. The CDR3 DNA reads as TGTGCCAGCAGCTCCCCAGGTTCCTACGAGCAGTACTTC. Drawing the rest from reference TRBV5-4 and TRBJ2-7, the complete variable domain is ETGVTQSPTHLIKTRGQQVTLRCSSQSGHNTVSWYQQALGQGPQFIFQYYREEENGRGNFPPRFSGLQFPNYSSELNVNALELDDSALYLCASSSPGSYEQYFGPGTRLTVT.

Here the CDR3 DNA reads TGTGCCAGCAGTTACCAACCGGGAAAAGCTTTCTTT. As protein: CASSYQPGKAFF. The chain employs TRBV6-5 and TRBJ1-1; D remains unclear. Germline V CDR1 and CDR2: MNHEY, SVGAGI. CDR3 length equals 12 residues. Trimming stripped 2 bases from V and 9 bases from J, with 10 bases between.

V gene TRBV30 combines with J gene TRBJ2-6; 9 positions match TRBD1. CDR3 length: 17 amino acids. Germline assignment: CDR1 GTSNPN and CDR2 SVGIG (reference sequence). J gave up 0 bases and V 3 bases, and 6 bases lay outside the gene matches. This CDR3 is CAWRRDRVSSGANVLTF. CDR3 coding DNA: TGTGCCTGGAGGAGGGACAGGGTTAGCTCTGGGGCCAACGTCCTGACTTTC. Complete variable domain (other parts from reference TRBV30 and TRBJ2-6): SQTIHQWPATLVQPVGSPLSLECTVEGTSNPNLYWYRQAAGRGLQLLFYSVGIGQISSEVPQNLSASRPQDRQFILSSKKLLLSDSGFYLCAWRRDRVSSGANVLTFGAGSRLTVL.

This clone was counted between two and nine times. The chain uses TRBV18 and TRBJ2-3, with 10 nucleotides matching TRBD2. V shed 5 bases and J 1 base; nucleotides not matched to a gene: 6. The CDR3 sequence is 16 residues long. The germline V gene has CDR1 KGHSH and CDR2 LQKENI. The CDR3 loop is CASSSLAGARTDTQYF. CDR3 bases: TGTGCCAGCTCATCGCTAGCGGGGGCCCGCACAGATACGCAGTATTTT.

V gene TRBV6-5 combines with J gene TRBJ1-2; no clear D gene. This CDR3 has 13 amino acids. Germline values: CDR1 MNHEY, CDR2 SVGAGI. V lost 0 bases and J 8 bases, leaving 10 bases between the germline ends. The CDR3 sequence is CASSYSGPTGYTF. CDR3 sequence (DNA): TGTGCCAGCAGTTACTCGGGCCCAACGGGCTACACCTTC.

The chain's CDR3 is CAWRGRGYEQYF. CDR3 sequence (DNA): TGTGCCTGGAGGGGGCGAGGCTACGAGCAGTACTTC. The chain joins TRBV30 to TRBJ2-7, with D possibly TRBD1 on 5 matching bases. CDR1 and CDR2 from the germline V gene are GTSNPN and SVGIG (reference sequence). The CDR3 contains 12 residues. V dropped 3 bases and J dropped 3 bases, with 9 bases sitting between them. The variable domain in full, completed from reference TRBV30 and TRBJ2-7, reads SQTIHQWPATLVQPVGSPLSLECTVEGTSNPNLYWYRQAAGRGLQLLFYSVGIGQISSEVPQNLSASRPQDRQFILSSKKLLLSDSGFYLCAWRGRGYEQYFGPGTRLTVT.

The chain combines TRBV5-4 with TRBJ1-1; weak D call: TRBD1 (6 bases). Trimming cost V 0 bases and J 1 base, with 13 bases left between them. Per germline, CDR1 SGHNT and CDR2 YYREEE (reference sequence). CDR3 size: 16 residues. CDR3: CASSLDLGAGNTEAFF. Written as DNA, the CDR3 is TGTGCCAGCAGCTTGGATCTGGGGGCTGGGAACACTGAAGCTTTCTTT.

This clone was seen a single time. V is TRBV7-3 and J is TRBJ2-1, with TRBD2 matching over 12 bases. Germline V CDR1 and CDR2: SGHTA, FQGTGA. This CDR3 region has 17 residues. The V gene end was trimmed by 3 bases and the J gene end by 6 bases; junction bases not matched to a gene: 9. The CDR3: CASSFIPTSGGTNEQFF. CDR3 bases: TGTGCCAGCAGCTTCATCCCCACTAGCGGGGGGACCAATGAGCAGTTCTTC.

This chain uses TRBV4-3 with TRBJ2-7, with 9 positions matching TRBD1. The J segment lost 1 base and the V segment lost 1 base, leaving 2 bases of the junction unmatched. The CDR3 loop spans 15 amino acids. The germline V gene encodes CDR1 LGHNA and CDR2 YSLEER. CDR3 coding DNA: TGCGCCAGCAGCCAAGTGACAGGGGGGTCCTACGAGCAGTACTTC. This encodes CASSQVTGGSYEQYF.

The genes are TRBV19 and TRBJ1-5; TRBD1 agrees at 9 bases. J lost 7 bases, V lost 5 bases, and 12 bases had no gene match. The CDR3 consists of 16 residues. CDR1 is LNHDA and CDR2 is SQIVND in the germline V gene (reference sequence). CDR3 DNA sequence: TGTGCCAGTAGTTTTGGGAGGGGACAGGGACAACAGCCCCAGCATTTT. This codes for CASSFGRGQGQQPQHF.

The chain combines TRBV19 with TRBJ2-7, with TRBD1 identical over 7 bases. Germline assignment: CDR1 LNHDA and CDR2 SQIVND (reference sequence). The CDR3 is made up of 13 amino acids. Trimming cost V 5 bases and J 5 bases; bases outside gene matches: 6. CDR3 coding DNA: TGTGCCAGTAGTCTAACAGGGGACAACGAGCAGTACTTC. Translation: CASSLTGDNEQYF.

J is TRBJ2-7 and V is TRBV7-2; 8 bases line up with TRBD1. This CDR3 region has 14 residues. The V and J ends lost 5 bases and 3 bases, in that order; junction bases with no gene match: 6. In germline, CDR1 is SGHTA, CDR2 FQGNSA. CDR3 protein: CASSPRGLNYEQYF. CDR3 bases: TGTGCCAGCAGCCCCAGGGGGCTGAACTACGAGCAGTACTTC.

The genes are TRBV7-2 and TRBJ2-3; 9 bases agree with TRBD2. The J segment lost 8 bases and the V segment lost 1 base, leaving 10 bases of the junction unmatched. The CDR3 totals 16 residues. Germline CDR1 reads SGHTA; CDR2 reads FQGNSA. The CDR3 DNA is TGTGCCAGCAGCTTAGATCCGCGGGGGGGCCGGGGTACGCAGTATTTT. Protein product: CASSLDPRGGRGTQYF.

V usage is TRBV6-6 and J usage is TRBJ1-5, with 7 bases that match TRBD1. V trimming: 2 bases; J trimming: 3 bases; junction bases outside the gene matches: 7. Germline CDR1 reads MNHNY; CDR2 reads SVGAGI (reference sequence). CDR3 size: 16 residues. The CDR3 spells CASSYRTGTDNQPQHF. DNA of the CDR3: TGTGCCAGCAGTTACCGAACGGGGACAGACAATCAGCCCCAGCATTTT.

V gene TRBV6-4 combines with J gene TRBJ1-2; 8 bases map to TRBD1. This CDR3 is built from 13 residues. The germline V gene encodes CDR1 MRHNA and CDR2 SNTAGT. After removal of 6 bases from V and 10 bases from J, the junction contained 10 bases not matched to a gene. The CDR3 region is CASRATPGQDYTF. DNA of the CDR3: TGTGCCAGCAGGGCCACACCGGGACAGGACTACACCTTC.

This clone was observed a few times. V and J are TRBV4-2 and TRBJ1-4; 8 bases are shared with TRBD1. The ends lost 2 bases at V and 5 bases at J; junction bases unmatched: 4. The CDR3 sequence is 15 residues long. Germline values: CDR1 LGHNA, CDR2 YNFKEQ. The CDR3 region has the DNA TGTGCCAGCAGCCAACCGGACAGGGACAATGAAAAACTGTTTTTT. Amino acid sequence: CASSQPDRDNEKLFF.

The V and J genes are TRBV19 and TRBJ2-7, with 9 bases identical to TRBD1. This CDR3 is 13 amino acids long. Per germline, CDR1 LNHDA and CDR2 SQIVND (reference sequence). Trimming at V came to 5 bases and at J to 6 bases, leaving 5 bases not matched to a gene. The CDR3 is CASSWDRDGEQYF. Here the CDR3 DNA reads TGTGCCAGTAGTTGGGACAGGGACGGCGAGCAGTACTTC.

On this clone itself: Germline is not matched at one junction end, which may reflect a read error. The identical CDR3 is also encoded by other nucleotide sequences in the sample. This CDR3 reads CASLWGGGTDTQYF. CDR3 nucleotide sequence: TGTGCCAGCCTTTGGGGGGGAGGCACAGATACACAGTATTTT. The J gene is TRBJ2-3, the V gene TRBV2; 7 bases fit TRBD2. The CDR3 loop spans 14 amino acids. Germline CDR1 SNHLY, CDR2 FYNNEI.